The entry that follows covers one T cell receptor (beta chain) sequence. The record originates from a study of CD8 T cells in Susac syndrome. Reverse transcription used roughly 0.5 to 1 ug RNA and random hexamers. Multiplex PCR with immunoSEQ amplified the TCR beta CDR3 across 54 Vbeta and 13 Jbeta. Each CDR3 protein gets one entry after TCRdb re-called the immunoSEQ multiplex PCR reads with MiXCR. Among 150,000 to 200,000 distinct CDR3 sequences, approximately 95% were seen once, and the ten largest hold 0.1%. Germline V gives CDR1 SGHAT, CDR2 FQNNGV. This CDR3 has 13 residues. The germline V and J ends were trimmed by 5 bases and 6 bases, with 10 bases remaining between them. TCR beta sequencing was performed on blood CD8+ and CD4+ T cells. TEMRA cells were FACS-enriched, with CD8+ and CD4+ T cells isolated negatively.

Sequenced input: CD4+ T cells from PBMCs. This TCR derives from a human donor in good health. The rearrangement uses TRBV11-2 and TRBJ2-2; no clear D gene. The chain's CDR3 is CASSLRPPGELFF. The DNA of the CDR3 is TGTGCCAGCAGCCTACGACCCCCCGGGGAGCTGTTTTTT.